These 17 T cell receptor beta chains were all obtained from the same sample, sequenced in a study of blood T cell repertoires in COVID-19. TCRdb's table, derived via immunoSEQ multiplex PCR, lists solely in-frame clones and lacks some. There are approximately 270,000 clones in the sample; approximately 85% occur only once, and around 2% lies in the top ten. Material: PBMCs or T cells enriched from blood (not recorded which). All receptors come from a woman in her fifties or sixties who had recovered from COVID-19.

The V gene is TRBV5-4, the J gene TRBJ1-1; 7 positions agree with TRBD1. V shed 3 bases, J shed 1 base, and the junction held 9 bases outside the gene matches. CDR1 SGHNT and CDR2 YYREEE come from the germline V gene (reference sequence). CDR3 length: 16 amino acids. CDR3 sequence (DNA): TGTGCCAGCAGCTCACCTCGACAGGGAGGGAACACTGAAGCTTTCTTT. This sequence encodes CASSSPRQGGNTEAFF. The complete variable domain, with remaining parts taken from reference TRBV5-4 and TRBJ1-1, reads ETGVTQSPTHLIKTRGQQVTLRCSSQSGHNTVSWYQQALGQGPQFIFQYYREEENGRGNFPPRFSGLQFPNYSSELNVNALELDDSALYLCASSSPRQGGNTEAFFGQGTRLTVV.

The CDR3 reads CASSLSGATNEKLFF. The CDR3 coding sequence is TGTGCCAGCAGTTTATCAGGGGCAACTAATGAAAAACTGTTTTTT. The chain carries TRBV28 and TRBJ1-4, with D possibly being TRBD1 (6 bases). The germline CDR1 and CDR2 sequences are MDHEN and SYDVKM. The V end was cut by 1 base, the J end by 0 bases, with 6 bases between. This CDR3 region has 15 residues.

The V call is TRBV4-1, the J call TRBJ2-7, with D perhaps TRBD2 (6 bases). V gave up 4 bases and J gave up 7 bases, with 17 bases separating them. The CDR3 length is 14 residues. Germline assignment: CDR1 MGHRA and CDR2 YSYEKL. CDR3 DNA: TGCGCCAGCAGCCCATTTCGGGAGAGGAGTGAGCAGTACTTC. Encoded protein: CASSPFRERSEQYF.

V is TRBV7-9 and J is TRBJ2-3, with 12 bases matching TRBD2. Unmatched junction bases numbered 6, after V lost 2 bases and J lost 0 bases. The germline CDR1 and CDR2 sequences are SEHNR and FQNEAQ (reference sequence). This CDR3 region has 18 residues. Written as DNA, the CDR3 is TGTGCCAGCAGCTTATGGAGACTAGCGGGAGCTAGCACAGATACGCAGTATTTT. Amino acid sequence: CASSLWRLAGASTDTQYF.

The J gene is TRBJ2-1, the V gene TRBV5-1; possibly TRBD1 for D (6 bases). The CDR3 has 14 amino acids. CDR1 and CDR2 (germline): SGHRS, YFSETQ. Between the trimmed V and J ends, which lost 1 base and 5 bases, there was a span of 10 bases. CDR3 in DNA: TGCGCCAGCAGCTTGTGGGGGCCCAACAATGAGCAGTTCTTC. It translates to CASSLWGPNNEQFF.

This chain connects TRBV5-4 to TRBJ2-7, with TRBD2 matching over 14 bases. CDR3 length equals 19 residues. Germline assignment: CDR1 SGHNT and CDR2 YYREEE (reference sequence). Trimming at V came to 4 bases and at J to 2 bases, leaving 14 bases not matched to a gene. The CDR3 DNA follows: TGTGCCAGCAGCCCCTTCGGGGGACTAGCGGGAGTGAAGACCTACGAGCAGTACTTC. It is translated as CASSPFGGLAGVKTYEQYF.

The chain joins TRBV19 to TRBJ2-5; D is possibly TRBD2 (7 bases). Germline V CDR1 and CDR2: LNHDA, SQIVND (reference sequence). This CDR3 region has 13 residues. The V and J ends lost 8 bases and 5 bases respectively, with 15 bases between them. CDR3 DNA sequence: TGTGCCAGTGGGGGGGCAGGGCGTGAGACCCAGTACTTC. Its translation is CASGGAGRETQYF.

This rearrangement joins TRBV18 to TRBJ2-2, with D maybe TRBD1 (6 bases). V was clipped by 3 bases and J by 6 bases, with 11 bases between them. This CDR3 spans 14 amino acids. Germline values: CDR1 KGHSH, CDR2 LQKENI. CDR3 bases: TGTGCCAGCTCACCCGGACAGCAATCCGGGGAGCTGTTTTTT. It codes for CASSPGQQSGELFF.

The V and J genes are TRBV5-5 and TRBJ1-3, with TRBD1 as a possible D gene (6 bases). Germline V gene lookup returns CDR1 SGHKS and CDR2 YYEKEE (reference sequence). V was pared by 1 base and J by 0 bases, with 8 bases between. This CDR3 region has 15 residues. CDR3 coding DNA: TGTGCCAGCAGCTTGATAGGGGGCTCTGGAAACACCATATATTTT. It codes for CASSLIGGSGNTIYF.

The chain carries TRBV28 and TRBJ1-6; TRBD1 aligns across 8 bases. V shed 7 bases, J shed 9 bases, and the junction held 11 bases outside the gene matches. Germline values: CDR1 MDHEN, CDR2 SYDVKM. The CDR3 extends over 15 amino acids. The CDR3 coding sequence is TGTGCCAGCATCGTATCCGGGACAGGCAGTTCACCCCTCCACTTT. Protein sequence: CASIVSGTGSSPLHF.

This clone was seen only a few times. The rearrangement uses TRBV6-1 and TRBJ2-1, with 8 bases fitting TRBD2. Germline trimming cut 4 bases from V and 7 bases from J; bases unmatched to any gene: 12. Germline loops: CDR1 MNHNS, CDR2 SASEGT. This CDR3 region has 16 residues. This CDR3 reads CASSAPRAGGRNEQFF. In nucleotides, the CDR3 is TGTGCCAGCAGTGCGCCCAGGGCCGGCGGGAGGAATGAGCAGTTCTTC.

The genes are TRBV20-1 and TRBJ1-2, with 7 bases identical to TRBD1. This CDR3 is built from 13 residues. Germline-derived CDR1 and CDR2 are DFQATT and SNEGSKA (reference sequence). Trimming removed 3 bases from V and 4 bases from J; junction bases left unmatched: 5. This CDR3 reads CSASPPGGYGYTF. Here the CDR3 DNA reads TGCAGTGCTAGTCCCCCAGGGGGCTATGGCTACACCTTC.

The V and J genes are TRBV5-1 and TRBJ1-1; 9 bases match TRBD1. This CDR3 has 14 residues. CDR1 and CDR2 (germline): SGHRS, YFSETQ. Trimming cost V 4 bases and J 4 bases; bases outside gene matches: 5. CDR3: CASSTSDRGTEAFF. CDR3 nucleotides: TGCGCCAGCAGCACGTCGGACAGGGGCACTGAAGCTTTCTTT.

The rearrangement joins TRBV5-4 to TRBJ2-3; a possible D gene is TRBD2 (6 bases). The CDR3 spans 14 residues. V was trimmed by 1 base and J by 5 bases, leaving 11 bases between them. Per germline, CDR1 SGHNT and CDR2 YYREEE (reference sequence). The CDR3, as DNA: TGTGCCAGCAGCTTGTCTGGAGGGGAAGATACGCAGTATTTT. Its protein is CASSLSGGEDTQYF.

This rearrangement joins TRBV27 to TRBJ1-5; TRBD1 aligns across 8 bases. The germline gives CDR1 MNHEY, CDR2 SMNVEV (reference sequence). CDR3 length: 15 amino acids. V lost 4 bases, J lost 5 bases, and 7 bases stayed unmatched. CDR3 protein: CASSSHRGLYQPQHF. In nucleotides, the CDR3 is TGTGCCAGCAGTTCCCACAGGGGGTTGTATCAGCCCCAGCATTTT.

As to this clone: Mismatch with germline at one junction end may stem from a read error. The V gene is TRBV28, the J gene TRBJ2-7, with 8 bases that match TRBD2. CDR3 size: 12 residues. Germline V lookup: CDR1 MDHEN, CDR2 SYDVKM. The CDR3 protein is CASSRGPGGPNF. The CDR3 DNA is TGTGCCAGCAGCCGCGGGCCGGGAGGGCCCAACTTC.

The chain links TRBV7-8 to TRBJ1-2; tentatively, D is TRBD1 (6 bases). This CDR3 spans 14 amino acids. The germline CDR1 and CDR2 sequences are SGHVS and FQNEAQ. V lost 5 bases to trimming and J lost 2 bases, with 12 bases between them. CDR3 DNA: TGTGCCAGCAGCAGACAGGCAATCAACTATGGCTACACCTTC. This gives the protein CASSRQAINYGYTF.